This section outlines one T cell receptor (beta chain) sequence together with its context. The antigen is not known. Germline CDR1 reads SGHTA; CDR2 reads FQGNSA. This CDR3 has 14 residues. With 1 base removed from V and 2 bases from J, the gap between germline ends came to 7 bases. Sorting based on CD45RO/CCR7/CD25/CD127/CD95/CD27 separated CD4+ naive, central memory, regulatory and stem cell-like memory cells. The data were taken from a study of beta chain features in type 1 diabetes. Study observations and caveats: Sequencing of cDNA might inflate the share of cells that strongly express TCR. The naive, central memory and Treg TCRB repertoires of patients appeared to be more similar to one another than those of healthy donors.

Every isolated RNA sample was fully reverse transcribed, so sequencing captured expressed TCRB transcripts. Profiling relied on immunoSEQ multiplex PCR, and the TCRdb table lists in-frame clones only, not all of them. The sample lists 350,000 to 450,000 clones; approximately 14% were seen once. Input material: naive CD4+ T cells from blood. The J gene is TRBJ2-3, the V gene TRBV7-2; D gene unclear. The TCR sequence derives from a man aged 25 to 45 in good health. The CDR3 nucleotides read TGTGCCAGCAGCTTAGGCAGTTACACAGATACGCAGTATTTT. It codes for CASSLGSYTDTQYF.